The source of this TCR beta chain is a study of human T cells and chemical hapten exposure. Whole-study context: An approximately 2 cm by approximately 2 cm inner upper arm patch received 2% DPC for sensitization. The patch tests put 0.01% DPC on the skin of the upper back and were read 6 days later. Weekly administration of diphenylcyclopropenone to the scalp of patients continued throughout the roughly 22-week study.

V lost 6 bases and J lost 5; bases outside the gene matches: 3. The CDR3 has 13 amino acids. Germline V lookup: CDR1 MDHEN, CDR2 SYDVKM. This sample's time point: patch test 3, about 24 weeks after DPC sensitization. Treatment meaning: therapeutic diphenylcyclopropenone sensitization with weekly scalp DPC. The drawing of blood occurred before each patch test was applied. TCRdb reprocessed the RACE reads with MiXCR, giving one entry per CDR3 protein. Here the sample spans roughly 200,000 distinct CDR3 sequences, approximately 26% being singletons. The chain joins TRBV28 to TRBJ1-5; 8 bases match TRBD1. This specimen consisted of whole blood, obtained in connection with sensitization to the hapten diphenylcyclopropenone (DPC). The sequence derives from a woman aged 40 to 50 with alopecia areata. Some clones in this sample may be carry-over from other donors' samples. The CDR3 sequence: CASRVRGHQPQHF. CDR3 nucleotide sequence: TGTGCCAGCAGAGTCAGGGGGCATCAGCCCCAGCATTTT.